This is a list of T cell receptor beta chains from one sample in a study of cytomegalovirus exposure and HLA in healthy donors. Clones were sequenced by immunoSEQ multiplex PCR, and TCRdb holds only the in-frame ones, with some missing. The sample has about 140,000 clones, roughly two thirds seen once; the top ten hold over 1%. The sample taken for sequencing was PBMCs. The receptors derive from a woman aged 40 to 50 in good health and CMV-seronegative. Both conserved end residues are part of each CDR3. A D gene is named only where the DNA matches it firmly. Clone size is given for some rows only: seen once, a few or many times, or a class if the clone is expanded.

v_gene	d_gene	abundance	j_gene	CDR3nt	CDR3aa
TRBV11-2	TRBD2	NA	TRBJ2-1	TGTGCCAGCAGCTTAGGTCTAGCGGCGAACAATGAGCAGTTCTTC	CASSLGLAANNEQFF
TRBV9	TRBD2	NA	TRBJ2-3	TGTGCCAGCAGCGTTAGCGGGGGGGCCGGCACAGATACGCAGTATTTT	CASSVSGGAGTDTQYF
TRBV9	TRBD2	NA	TRBJ2-3	TGTGCCAGCAGCGTCAGCGGGGGGGGAGATACGCAGTATTTT	CASSVSGGGDTQYF
TRBV2	NA	NA	TRBJ1-5	TGTGCCAGCAGTGACAGGGATTATAGCAATCAGCCCCAGCATTTT	CASSDRDYSNQPQHF
TRBV28	NA	NA	TRBJ1-3	TGTGCCAGCAGTTCTCCGGGGGATGAAAACACCATATATTTT	CASSSPGDENTIYF
TRBV7-6	NA	once	TRBJ1-4	TGTGCCAGCAGCTTATCTGACTCTGAAAAACTGTTTTTT	CASSLSDSEKLFF
TRBV28	NA	NA	TRBJ1-2	TGTGCCAGCACTCAGGGGTTGTTGGCTGGCTACACCTTC	CASTQGLLAGYTF
TRBV28	NA	NA	TRBJ1-2	TGTGCCAGCACCGTTACATGGGAGGATGGCTACACCTTC	CASTVTWEDGYTF
TRBV18	NA	NA	TRBJ1-5	TGTGCCAGCTCACCATCTACTGGGCGGGAGCCCCAGCATTTT	CASSPSTGREPQHF
TRBV5-4	NA	few	TRBJ2-7	TGTGCCAGCAGCTTAGGGGCCTTCGCCGAGCAGTACTTC	CASSLGAFAEQYF
TRBV7-2	NA	NA	TRBJ2-5	TGTGCCAGCAGCCGAGGACAGACACGGGAGACCCAGTACTTC	CASSRGQTRETQYF
TRBV5-4	TRBD1	few	TRBJ1-1	TGTGCCAGCAGCGCACCGGGACAGGGGCGATTAGAAGCTTTCTTT	CASSAPGQGRLEAFF
TRBV19	TRBD2	NA	TRBJ2-7	TGTGCCAGTAGTATCGCTGGCGGGGGATCCTACGAGCAGTACTTC	CASSIAGGGSYEQYF
TRBV2	NA	NA	TRBJ2-2	TGTGCCAGCAGCTCAGGGGCCACCGGGGAGCTGTTTTTT	CASSSGATGELFF
TRBV7-6	NA	once	TRBJ2-7	TGTGCCAGCAGCCGATGGGGGGACAGATACGAGCAGTACTTC	CASSRWGDRYEQYF
TRBV2	NA	NA	TRBJ1-2	TGTGCCAGCAGTGAAGGCGTACTACCTAACTATGGCTACACCTTC	CASSEGVLPNYGYTF
TRBV7-8	NA	NA	TRBJ1-4	TGTGCCAGCAGCCTCAACCCGGGGGCTAATGAAAAACTGTTTTTT	CASSLNPGANEKLFF
TRBV5-1	TRBD2	NA	TRBJ2-2	TGCGCCAGCAGCTTGGCCGGACTAGCGGGGAAGGGGGAGCTGTTTTTT	CASSLAGLAGKGELFF
TRBV7-9	TRBD1	NA	TRBJ1-2	TGTGCCAGCAGCCCGAACCGGGACAGGGATTATGGGGTTGATGGCTACACCTTC	CASSPNRDRDYGVDGYTF